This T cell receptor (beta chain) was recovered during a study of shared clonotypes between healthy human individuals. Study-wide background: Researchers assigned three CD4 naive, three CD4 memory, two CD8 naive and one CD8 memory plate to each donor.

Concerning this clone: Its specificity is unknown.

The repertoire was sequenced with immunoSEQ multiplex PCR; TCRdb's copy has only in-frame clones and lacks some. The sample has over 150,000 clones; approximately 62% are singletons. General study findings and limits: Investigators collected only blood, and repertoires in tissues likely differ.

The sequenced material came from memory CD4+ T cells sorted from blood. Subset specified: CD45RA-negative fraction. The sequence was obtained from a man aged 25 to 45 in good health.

The CDR3 DNA reads as TGTGCCAGCAGCTTCTCCCCAGGAGGGACTGAAGCTTTCTTT. Amino acid sequence: CASSFSPGGTEAFF. The chain is built from TRBV7-3 and TRBJ1-1; D remains ambiguous. The CDR3 is 14 residues long. CDR1 is SGHTA and CDR2 is FQGTGA in the germline V gene. Trimming took 3 bases from V and 5 from J, leaving 13 bases between them.